This entry lists 29 T cell receptor beta chains sequenced from one sample in a study of blood T cell repertoires in COVID-19 (TCRdb year 2020). The protocol used for the library was the immunoSEQ multiplex PCR assay. This immuneACCESS table, as held by TCRdb, lists in-frame sequences with V and J called but not all clones. Of the missing ones, under half trace to an unresolved V gene in checked studies; the others have no known cause. The sample table records about 140,000 clones; more than 75% of these occur just once. Jointly, the top ten make up about 10% of the sample. Sequences were obtained from PBMCs or T cells enriched from blood (not recorded which). Source of these receptors: a man aged 55 to 70 who had recovered from COVID-19.

This rearrangement joins TRBV5-4 to TRBJ2-3; 13 bases align to TRBD2. The V and J ends lost 4 bases and 2 bases, in that order; junction bases with no gene match: 7. Per germline, CDR1 SGHNT and CDR2 YYREEE (reference sequence). The CDR3 runs to 17 residues. DNA of the CDR3: TGTGCCAGCAGCCCTGGGACTAGCGGGGTAACCACAGATACGCAGTATTTT. It translates to CASSPGTSGVTTDTQYF.

This clone was counted between two and nine times. V gene TRBV4-2 combines with J gene TRBJ2-2; 13 nucleotides agree with TRBD2. There are 20 residues in the CDR3. The germline V gene has CDR1 LGHNA and CDR2 YNFKEQ. After removal of 0 bases from V and 0 bases from J, the junction contained 7 bases not matched to a gene. The CDR3 reads CASSQDYRLAGGTNTGELFF. For the CDR3, the DNA is TGTGCCAGCAGCCAAGATTACAGACTAGCGGGGGGCACGAACACCGGGGAGCTGTTTTTT.

V is TRBV10-2 and J is TRBJ2-2, with 9 bases aligning to TRBD1. J was trimmed by 7 bases and V by 4 bases; bases with no gene match: 1. Germline CDR1 WSHSY, CDR2 SAAADI. This CDR3 is 13 amino acids long. CDR3 sequence: CASSGTGVGELFF. Written as DNA, the CDR3 is TGCGCCAGCAGTGGGACAGGGGTCGGGGAGCTGTTTTTT.

The chain recombines TRBV15 with TRBJ2-7; 7 bases map to TRBD2. The CDR3 loop spans 15 amino acids. Germline V gene data show CDR1 as LNHNV and CDR2 as YYDKDF (reference sequence). With 3 bases clipped from V and 7 bases from J, the junction kept 12 bases outside the gene matches. The CDR3 here is CATSRGLPKLEEQYF. CDR3 nucleotides: TGTGCCACCAGCAGGGGACTACCCAAACTAGAGGAGCAGTACTTC. The whole variable domain, filled in from reference TRBV15 and TRBJ2-7, reads DAMVIQNPRYQVTQFGKPVTLSCSQTLNHNVMYWYQQKSSQAPKLLFHYYDKDFNNEADTPDNFQSRRPNTSFCFLDIRSPGLGDTAMYLCATSRGLPKLEEQYFGPGTRLTVT.

The chain uses TRBV9 and TRBJ2-1; D perhaps matches TRBD2 (6 bases). Germline CDR1 and CDR2: SGDLS and YYNGEE. The CDR3 is 16 residues long. V was clipped by 2 bases and J by 7 bases, with 19 bases between them. The CDR3 spells CASSVVEGHSRNEQFF. The DNA of the CDR3 is TGTGCCAGCAGCGTCGTGGAGGGCCACTCTAGGAATGAGCAGTTCTTC.

The rearrangement links TRBV3-1 (or the pseudogene TRBV3-2) to TRBJ2-1, with TRBD1 identical over 7 bases. This CDR3 is built from 14 residues. The germline V gene encodes CDR1 LGHDT and CDR2 YNNKEL (reference sequence). The ends lost 3 bases at V and 3 bases at J; junction bases unmatched: 2. CDR3 sequence: CASSHRGLYNEQFF. CDR3 nucleotides: TGTGCCAGCAGCCATAGGGGGCTCTACAATGAGCAGTTCTTC.

The gene calls are TRBV6-4 and TRBJ1-5, with D possibly matching TRBD1 (5 bases). V lost 5 bases and J 6 bases, leaving 14 bases between the germline ends. CDR3 length equals 14 residues. CDR1 is MRHNA and CDR2 is SNTAGT in the germline V gene. The CDR3 is CASSFRAGVQPQHF. CDR3 bases: TGTGCCAGCAGTTTCCGGGCGGGGGTTCAGCCCCAGCATTTT.

The chain joins TRBV19 to TRBJ2-1; 8 positions agree with TRBD2. The CDR3 totals 13 residues. Looked up from germline, CDR1 is LNHDA and CDR2 is SQIVND (reference sequence). Trimming took 5 bases from V and 5 from J; bases not matched to a gene: 2. CDR3 protein: CASSAGGDNEQFF. The CDR3, as DNA: TGTGCCAGTAGTGCGGGGGGAGACAATGAGCAGTTCTTC.

The chain uses TRBV6-5 and TRBJ2-1; 11 nucleotides align to TRBD2. This CDR3 has 14 amino acids. Unmatched junction bases numbered 6, after V lost 6 bases and J lost 8 bases. CDR1 is MNHEY and CDR2 is SVGAGI in the germline V gene. The CDR3 loop reads CASRVAGGPDEQFF. The CDR3 nucleotides are TGTGCCAGCAGGGTAGCGGGAGGGCCGGATGAGCAGTTCTTC.

V is TRBV5-4 and J is TRBJ2-5; D might be TRBD1 (5 bases). Trimming left V 2 bases short and J 1 base short, with 9 bases between. Per germline, CDR1 SGHNT and CDR2 YYREEE (reference sequence). The CDR3 spans 14 residues. The CDR3 here is CASSFPGAQETQYF. DNA of the CDR3: TGTGCCAGCAGCTTTCCTGGGGCCCAAGAGACCCAGTACTTC.

The chain uses TRBV20-1 and TRBJ1-1; TRBD1 aligns across 9 bases. The CDR3 length is 13 residues. The V gene end was trimmed by 3 bases and the J gene end by 4 bases; junction bases not matched to a gene: 3. The germline CDR1 and CDR2 sequences are DFQATT and SNEGSKA (reference sequence). The CDR3, as DNA: TGCAGTGCTAGTAGGACAGGGGTCACTGAAGCTTTCTTT. This translates into CSASRTGVTEAFF.

This sequence joins TRBV9 and TRBJ2-7, with TRBD1 matching 8 bases. Germline loops: CDR1 SGDLS, CDR2 YYNGEE. CDR3 size: 14 residues. Losses at the gene ends were 3 bases for V and 5 bases for J; bases not matched to a gene: 7. The CDR3 coding sequence is TGTGCCAGCAGCGCAGGGGGCCGCGAGAACGAGCAGTACTTC. Translating it yields CASSAGGRENEQYF.

The rearrangement uses TRBV28 and TRBJ1-2, with a tentative D call TRBD1 (5 bases). The CDR3 extends over 12 amino acids. Germline lookup yields CDR1 MDHEN and CDR2 SYDVKM. V gave up 6 bases and J gave up 2 bases, with 7 bases separating them. As DNA, the CDR3 is TGTGCCAGCAGCCGGGGGAACTATGGCTACACCTTC. Translation: CASSRGNYGYTF.

V usage is TRBV7-8 and J usage is TRBJ2-7, with 8 bases lining up with TRBD1. The germline V gene has CDR1 SGHVS and CDR2 FQNEAQ. The CDR3 spans 15 residues. The J segment lost 5 bases and the V segment lost 4 bases, leaving 10 bases of the junction unmatched. CDR3 nucleotides: TGTGCCAGCAGCTACGACCGGGACAGGATCCACGAGCAGTACTTC. It is translated as CASSYDRDRIHEQYF.

This sequence joins TRBV6-5 and TRBJ1-2; TRBD1 might be the D (5 bases). The CDR3 is 11 amino acids. Trimming cost V 10 bases and J 4 bases, with 10 bases left between them. CDR1 is MNHEY, CDR2 SVGAGI, per germline. This CDR3 reads CATQTVYGYTF. CDR3 nucleotides: TGTGCCACCCAGACAGTCTATGGCTACACCTTC.

This clone was observed a handful of times. The chain couples TRBV18 to TRBJ2-1; tentative D call: TRBD2 (7 bases). CDR1 and CDR2 from the germline V gene are KGHSH and LQKENI. Trimming cost V 2 bases and J 5 bases, with 13 bases left between them. The CDR3 runs to 15 residues. The CDR3 reads CASSPWGGADNEQFF. The CDR3 DNA sequence: TGTGCCAGCTCACCATGGGGGGGCGCCGACAATGAGCAGTTCTTC.

The chain carries TRBV18 and TRBJ2-7; TRBD2 matches 8 bases. The CDR3 is 15 residues long. Trimming at V came to 3 bases and at J to 0 bases, leaving 4 bases not matched to a gene. Germline V CDR1 and CDR2: KGHSH, LQKENI. Here the CDR3 reads CASSPAGGASYEQYF. The CDR3 DNA is TGTGCCAGCTCACCCGCCGGGGGGGCCTCCTACGAGCAGTACTTC.

The chain uses TRBV5-1 and TRBJ2-1, with 9 bases lining up with TRBD2. Per germline, CDR1 SGHRS and CDR2 YFSETQ. The V gene end was trimmed by 1 base and the J gene end by 6 bases; junction bases not matched to a gene: 5. The CDR3 totals 15 residues. In DNA form, the CDR3 reads TGCGCCAGCAGCTTGCTGCCAGCGGGGGGCAATGAGCAGTTCTTC. This encodes CASSLLPAGGNEQFF.

Written as DNA, the CDR3 is TGTGCCAGCAGCGCCGGGGTGGGAGCGGGAGTCGGGGAGCTGTTTTTT. This gives the protein CASSAGVGAGVGELFF. The chain links TRBV9 to TRBJ2-2; 8 bases match TRBD2. The CDR3 extends over 16 amino acids. Germline V gives CDR1 SGDLS, CDR2 YYNGEE. V gave up 3 bases and J gave up 7 bases; unmatched junction bases: 11. Combining the CDR3 with reference TRBV9 and TRBJ2-2 gives the whole variable domain DSGVTQTPKHLITATGQRVTLRCSPRSGDLSVYWYQQSLDQGLQFLIQYYNGEERAKGNILERFSAQQFPDLHSELNLSSLELGDSALYFCASSAGVGAGVGELFFGEGSRLTVL.

The chain employs TRBV9 and TRBJ2-5, with D possibly being TRBD2 (6 bases). Trimming pared 4 bases from V and 5 bases from J, leaving 18 bases between. Looked up from germline, CDR1 is SGDLS and CDR2 is YYNGEE. The length of the CDR3 is 15 residues. The CDR3 nucleotides are TGTGCCAGCAGCTTCCGGGACTTCGAGGCGGAGACCCAGTACTTC. Amino acids: CASSFRDFEAETQYF.

The chain couples TRBV18 to TRBJ1-5, with 8 bases matching TRBD1. Trimming took 3 bases from V and 7 from J; bases not matched to a gene: 5. Germline V gene sequence: CDR1 KGHSH, CDR2 LQKENI. The CDR3 extends over 14 amino acids. CDR3 residues: CASSPGQGGQPQHF. The CDR3, as DNA: TGTGCCAGCTCACCCGGACAGGGCGGACAGCCCCAGCATTTT.

This clone was found once. The gene calls are TRBV7-9 and TRBJ2-3, with 13 bases fitting TRBD2. The CDR3 contains 17 residues. From germline, CDR1 is SEHNR and CDR2 FQNEAQ (reference sequence). Unmatched junction bases numbered 8, after V lost 4 bases and J lost 4 bases. In DNA form, the CDR3 reads TGTGCCAGCAGCTACTACGTACTAGCGGGGGGGGCAGATACGCAGTATTTT. Its translation is CASSYYVLAGGADTQYF. Full variable domain (rest looked up from reference TRBV7-9 and TRBJ2-3): DTGVSQNPRHKITKRGQNVTFRCDPISEHNRLYWYRQTLGQGPEFLTYFQNEAQLEKSRLLSDRFSAERPKGSFSTLEIQRTEQGDSAMYLCASSYYVLAGGADTQYFGPGTRLTVL.

The rearrangement links TRBV5-4 to TRBJ2-1, with 7 bases fitting TRBD1. Germline V gene lookup returns CDR1 SGHNT and CDR2 YYREEE (reference sequence). CDR3 size: 15 residues. V was clipped by 4 bases and J by 7 bases; unmatched bases: 11. The CDR3: CASSRRRQGINEQFF. As DNA, the CDR3 is TGTGCCAGCAGCCGACGCCGACAGGGAATTAATGAGCAGTTCTTC.

This clone showed up just once. The chain couples TRBV30 to TRBJ2-7, with D possibly TRBD2 on 7 matching bases. The CDR3 totals 14 residues. CDR1 is GTSNPN and CDR2 is SVGIG in the germline V gene (reference sequence). V was cut by 3 bases and J by 7 bases, with 19 bases left in between. DNA of the CDR3: TGTGCCTGGAGGGGAGGGGGGGGGCCGGGGGAGCAGTACTTC. The encoded protein is CAWRGGGGPGEQYF.

The CDR3 coding sequence is TGCGCCAGCAGCCTATACAAGACAGGGGGCGATAACTACGAGCAGTACTTC. Amino acids: CASSLYKTGGDNYEQYF. This rearrangement joins TRBV5-1 to TRBJ2-7; 10 positions match TRBD1. This CDR3 is built from 17 residues. Losses at the gene ends were 4 bases for V and 3 bases for J; bases not matched to a gene: 13. Germline V gives CDR1 SGHRS, CDR2 YFSETQ.

J is TRBJ2-5 and V is TRBV28; 10 bases match TRBD2. Germline CDR1 reads MDHEN; CDR2 reads SYDVKM. This CDR3 has 16 residues. Trimming took 2 bases from V and 2 from J; bases not matched to a gene: 5. The CDR3 protein is CASSLVSGGGQETQYF. CDR3 DNA sequence: TGTGCCAGCAGTTTAGTAAGCGGGGGGGGGCAAGAGACCCAGTACTTC.

A single count supports this clone. The genes are TRBV4-1 and TRBJ1-6, with TRBD1 identical over 10 bases. Germline V gene lookup returns CDR1 MGHRA and CDR2 YSYEKL. With 1 base clipped from V and 10 bases from J, the junction kept 7 bases outside the gene matches. The CDR3 extends over 16 amino acids. The CDR3 region is CASSQGGTGVLSPLHF. In DNA, the CDR3 is TGCGCCAGCAGCCAAGGGGGGACAGGGGTCCTCTCACCCCTCCACTTT.

J is TRBJ2-2 and V is TRBV11-3; 8 bases fit TRBD2. CDR3 size: 15 residues. CDR1 and CDR2 from the germline V gene are SGHNT and YENEEA. The ends lost 4 bases at V and 6 bases at J; junction bases unmatched: 7. The CDR3 DNA follows: TGTGCCAGCAGCTCGAGCGGGAGCACGGCCGGGGAGCTGTTTTTT. This encodes CASSSSGSTAGELFF. The whole variable domain, filled in from reference TRBV11-3 and TRBJ2-2, reads EAGVVQSPRYKIIEKKQPVAFWCNPISGHNTLYWYLQNLGQGPELLIRYENEEAVDDSQLPKDRFSAERLKGVDSTLKIQPAELGDSAVYLCASSSSGSTAGELFFGEGSRLTVL.

V usage is TRBV4-2 and J usage is TRBJ2-3, with 14 bases matching TRBD2. Losses at the gene ends were 4 bases for V and 5 bases for J; bases not matched to a gene: 8. The germline CDR1 and CDR2 sequences are LGHNA and YNFKEQ. The CDR3 spans 17 residues. Written as DNA, the CDR3 is TGTGCCAGCAGCCGGGGACTAGCGGGGGTCCCGGGAGATACGCAGTATTTT. Translation: CASSRGLAGVPGDTQYF.